The 21 T cell receptor beta chains below all came from one sample that was sequenced in a study of T cells expressing NK-cell markers. Using the 5' RACE reads, TCRdb records one entry per CDR3 protein without DNA. The table for this sample gives 250,000 to 300,000 distinct CDR3 sequences. Sequencing input: blood T cells: a sorted CD56 or NKG2C T cell subset, CD4+ or CD8+ T cells, or bulk PBMC T cells (not recorded which). The source is a woman aged 18 to 75 in good health.

This chain uses TRBV6-5 with TRBJ1-6; absent DNA, TCRdb's TRBD1 call cannot be checked. CDR1 and CDR2 (germline): MNHEY, SVGAGI. CDR3 length: 17 residues. The CDR3 sequence is CASSYSRDSGYNSPLHF.

The chain combines TRBV6-1 with TRBJ2-1. This CDR3 has 15 amino acids. Germline V lookup: CDR1 MNHNS, CDR2 SASEGT. The CDR3 region is CASRVADFSYNEQFF.

V and J are TRBV12-3 or TRBV12-4 and TRBJ2-7; TCRdb indicates TRBD1, and absent DNA this call remains unverified. The CDR3 sequence is 12 residues long. This chain's CDR3 is CASSPGRREQYF.

The chain employs TRBV7-7 and TRBJ2-1; there is no DNA to check the TCRdb D call of TRBD1. This CDR3 is built from 13 residues. Per the germline V gene, CDR1 is SSHAT and CDR2 is FNYEAQ (reference sequence). CDR3 residues: CASSSGQYNEQFF.

The V call is TRBV7-9, the J call TRBJ1-4; with no DNA, the TCRdb D assignment of TRBD1 cannot be verified. From germline, CDR1 is SEHNR and CDR2 FQNEAQ (reference sequence). The CDR3 is 15 residues long. CDR3 residues: CASSRGTGPNEKLFF.

The chain joins TRBV18 to TRBJ2-5; the TRBD1 assignment by TCRdb is unverifiable without DNA. The CDR3 totals 14 residues. CDR1 KGHSH and CDR2 LQKENI come from the germline V gene. The chain's CDR3 is CASSSTQGGETQYF.

The chain couples TRBV20-1 to TRBJ2-5; TCRdb selects TRBD2, and the lack of DNA leaves this call unchecked. This CDR3 comprises 15 residues. Germline V lookup: CDR1 DFQATT, CDR2 SNEGSKA (reference sequence). This chain's CDR3 is CSAIRGLATQETQYF.

The V call is TRBV7-9, the J call TRBJ2-3; TCRdb's D gene call, TRBD1, goes unchecked for lack of DNA. This CDR3 comprises 14 residues. The germline V gene has CDR1 SEHNR and CDR2 FQNEAQ (reference sequence). The CDR3 spells CASSPVDSLDTQYF.

This chain joins TRBV5-1 and TRBJ2-3; lacking DNA, the TRBD2 call made by TCRdb goes unchecked. Looked up from germline, CDR1 is SGHRS and CDR2 is YFSETQ. There are 15 residues in the CDR3. The CDR3 sequence is CASSLGASGVDTQYF.

The chain couples TRBV7-2 to TRBJ1-1. The CDR3 is made up of 12 amino acids. Germline V gene sequence: CDR1 SGHTA, CDR2 FQGNSA. The CDR3 sequence is CASTRVETEAFF.

The chain has TRBV18 and TRBJ1-1. This CDR3 region has 17 residues. Germline CDR1 is KGHSH and CDR2 is LQKENI. The CDR3: CASSPLPPHPSNTEAFF.

J is TRBJ2-3 and V is TRBV5-1. Germline V lookup: CDR1 SGHRS, CDR2 YFSETQ. The CDR3 totals 17 residues. This CDR3 reads CASSPTFSGSSLDTQYF.

V usage is TRBV9 and J usage is TRBJ1-3. The CDR3 runs to 12 residues. CDR1 SGDLS and CDR2 YYNGEE come from the germline V gene. CDR3 sequence: CASSVAENTIYF.

This chain connects TRBV2 to TRBJ2-5; there is no DNA to check the TCRdb D call of TRBD2. The germline V gene has CDR1 SNHLY and CDR2 FYNNEI. There are 14 residues in the CDR3. The CDR3 loop is CASSVSGPQETQYF.

The gene calls are TRBV7-2 and TRBJ2-5; TCRdb names TRBD2, which stays unverified in the absence of DNA. This CDR3 is built from 15 residues. The germline CDR1 and CDR2 sequences are SGHTA and FQGNSA. CDR3 in amino acids: CASSLKLAGAETQYF.

The CDR3 sequence: CSARDRMGTEAFF. The genes are TRBV20-1 and TRBJ1-1. CDR1 and CDR2 (germline): DFQATT, SNEGSKA (reference sequence). The CDR3 length is 13 residues.

The J gene is TRBJ1-2, the V gene TRBV7-2; TCRdb lists TRBD1, though no DNA is available to test this call. In germline, CDR1 is SGHTA, CDR2 FQGNSA. The CDR3 extends over 14 amino acids. The CDR3 reads CASSLAPGAYGYTF.

The chain recombines TRBV20-1 with TRBJ2-7; TCRdb's D call, TRBD2, is unchecked because there is no DNA. Germline V gene lookup returns CDR1 DFQATT and CDR2 SNEGSKA (reference sequence). This CDR3 spans 15 amino acids. The CDR3 is CSASASGKSSYEQYF.

CDR3 loop: CASSLSLGQQNIQYF. The chain couples TRBV5-5 to TRBJ2-4; the D call from TCRdb, TRBD1, cannot be confirmed without DNA. The V gene's germline CDR1 is SGHKS and CDR2 YYEKEE (reference sequence). The CDR3 runs 15 residues.

This chain links TRBV12-3 or TRBV12-4 with TRBJ2-1; the TCRdb D gene call, TRBD2, has no DNA to confirm it. The CDR3 length is 16 residues. CDR3 protein: CASSFRGATSGNEQFF.

The V and J genes are TRBV10-2 and TRBJ2-1; TCRdb gives TRBD2 as the D gene, but with no DNA this cannot be confirmed. The CDR3 has 16 amino acids. CDR1 and CDR2 from the germline V gene are WSHSY and SAAADI. The CDR3 protein is CASRHPGLAGENEQFF.